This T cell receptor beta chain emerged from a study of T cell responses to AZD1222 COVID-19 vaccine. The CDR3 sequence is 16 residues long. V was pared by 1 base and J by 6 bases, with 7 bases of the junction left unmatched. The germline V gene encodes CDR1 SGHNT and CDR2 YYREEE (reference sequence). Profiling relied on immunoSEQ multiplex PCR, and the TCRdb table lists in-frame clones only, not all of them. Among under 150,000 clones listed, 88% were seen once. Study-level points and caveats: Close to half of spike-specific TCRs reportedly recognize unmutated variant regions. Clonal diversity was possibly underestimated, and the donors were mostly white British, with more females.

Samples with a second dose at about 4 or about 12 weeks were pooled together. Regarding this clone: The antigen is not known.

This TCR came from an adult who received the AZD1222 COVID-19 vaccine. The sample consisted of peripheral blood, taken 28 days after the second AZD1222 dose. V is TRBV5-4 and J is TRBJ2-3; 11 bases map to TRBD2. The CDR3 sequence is CASSLQLAGVADTQYF. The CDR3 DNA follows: TGTGCCAGCAGCTTGCAACTAGCGGGGGTAGCGGATACGCAGTATTTT.